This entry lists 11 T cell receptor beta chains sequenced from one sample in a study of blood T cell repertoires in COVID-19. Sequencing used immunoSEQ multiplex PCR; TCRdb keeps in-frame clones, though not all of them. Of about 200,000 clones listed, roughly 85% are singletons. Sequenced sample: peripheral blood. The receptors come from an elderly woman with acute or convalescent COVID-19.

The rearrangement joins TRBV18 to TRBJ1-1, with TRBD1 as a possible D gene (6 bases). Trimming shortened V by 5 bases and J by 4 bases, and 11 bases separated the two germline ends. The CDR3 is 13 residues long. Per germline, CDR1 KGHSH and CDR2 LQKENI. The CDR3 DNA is TGTGCCAGCTCATATACAGGGACCACTGAAGCTTTCTTT. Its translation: CASSYTGTTEAFF.

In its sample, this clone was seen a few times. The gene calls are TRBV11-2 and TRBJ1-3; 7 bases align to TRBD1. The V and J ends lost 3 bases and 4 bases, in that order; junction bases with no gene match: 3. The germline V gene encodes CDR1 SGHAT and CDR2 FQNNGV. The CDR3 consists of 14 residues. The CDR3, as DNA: TGTGCCAGCAGCTTGACAGGGAGCGGAAACACCATATATTTT. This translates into CASSLTGSGNTIYF.

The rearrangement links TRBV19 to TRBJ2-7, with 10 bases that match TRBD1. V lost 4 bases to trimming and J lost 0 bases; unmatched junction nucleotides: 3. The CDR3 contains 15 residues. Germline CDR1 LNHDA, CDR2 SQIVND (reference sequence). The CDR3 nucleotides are TGTGCCAGTAGTAAATGGACAGGGGGCTCCTACGAGCAGTACTTC. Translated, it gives CASSKWTGGSYEQYF.

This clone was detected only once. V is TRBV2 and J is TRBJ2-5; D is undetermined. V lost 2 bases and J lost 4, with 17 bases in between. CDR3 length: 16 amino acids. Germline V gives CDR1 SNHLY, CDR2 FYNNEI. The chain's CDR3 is CASSEPSKPAGETQYF. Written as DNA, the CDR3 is TGTGCCAGCAGTGAACCCTCAAAGCCCGCCGGAGAGACCCAGTACTTC. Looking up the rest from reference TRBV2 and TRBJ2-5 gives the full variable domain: EPEVTQTPSHQVTQMGQEVILRCVPISNHLYFYWYRQILGQKVEFLVSFYNNEISEKSEIFDDQFSVERPDGSNFTLKIRSTKLEDSAMYFCASSEPSKPAGETQYFGPGTRLLVL.

The CDR3 nucleotides are TGTGCCACCAGTGATCCAGGACAGCCCCAGCATTTT. This encodes CATSDPGQPQHF. V gene TRBV24-1 combines with J gene TRBJ1-5; the D is unclear. This CDR3 is built from 12 residues. Per germline, CDR1 KGHDR and CDR2 SFDVKD. Trimming left V 3 bases short and J 7 bases short, with 6 bases between.

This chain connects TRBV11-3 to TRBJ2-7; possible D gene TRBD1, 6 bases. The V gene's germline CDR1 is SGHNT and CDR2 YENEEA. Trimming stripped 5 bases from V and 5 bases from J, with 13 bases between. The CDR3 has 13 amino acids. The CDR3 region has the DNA TGTGCCAGCAGCCCGACAGGTTCCCACGAGCAGTACTTC. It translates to CASSPTGSHEQYF. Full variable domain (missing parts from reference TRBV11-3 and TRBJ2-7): EAGVVQSPRYKIIEKKQPVAFWCNPISGHNTLYWYLQNLGQGPELLIRYENEEAVDDSQLPKDRFSAERLKGVDSTLKIQPAELGDSAVYLCASSPTGSHEQYFGPGTRLTVT.

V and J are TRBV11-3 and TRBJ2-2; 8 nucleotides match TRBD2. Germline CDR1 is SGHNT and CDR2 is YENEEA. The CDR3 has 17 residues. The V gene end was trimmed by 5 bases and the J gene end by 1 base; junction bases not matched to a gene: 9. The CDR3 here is CASSPPRGGRNTGELFF. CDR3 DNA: TGTGCCAGCAGCCCACCCCGGGGGGGGAGGAACACCGGGGAGCTGTTTTTT.

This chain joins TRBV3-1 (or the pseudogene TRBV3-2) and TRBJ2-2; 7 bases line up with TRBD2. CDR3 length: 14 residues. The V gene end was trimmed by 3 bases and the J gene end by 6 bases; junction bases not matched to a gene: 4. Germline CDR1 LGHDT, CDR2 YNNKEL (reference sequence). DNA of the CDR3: TGTGCCAGCAGCCACCGAGGGAGGGCCGGGGAGCTGTTTTTT. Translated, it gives CASSHRGRAGELFF.

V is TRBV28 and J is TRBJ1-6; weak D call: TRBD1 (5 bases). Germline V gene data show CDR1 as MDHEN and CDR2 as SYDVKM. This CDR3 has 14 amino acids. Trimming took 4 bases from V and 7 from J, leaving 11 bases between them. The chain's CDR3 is CASSWGPINSPLHF. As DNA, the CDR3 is TGTGCCAGCAGTTGGGGCCCAATCAATTCACCCCTCCACTTT.

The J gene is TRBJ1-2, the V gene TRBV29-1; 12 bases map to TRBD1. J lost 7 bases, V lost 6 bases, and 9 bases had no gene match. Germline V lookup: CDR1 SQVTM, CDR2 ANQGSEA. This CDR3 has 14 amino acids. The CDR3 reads CSVETGTGGFGYTF. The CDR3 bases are TGCAGCGTGGAAACCGGGACAGGGGGCTTTGGCTACACCTTC.

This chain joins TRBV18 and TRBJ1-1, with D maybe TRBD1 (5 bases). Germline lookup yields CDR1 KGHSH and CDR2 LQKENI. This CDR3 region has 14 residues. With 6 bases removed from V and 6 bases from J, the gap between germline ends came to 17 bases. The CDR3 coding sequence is TGTGCCAGCTCTTTCCAGGGAGGGGTGGCTGAAGCTTTCTTT. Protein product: CASSFQGGVAEAFF.